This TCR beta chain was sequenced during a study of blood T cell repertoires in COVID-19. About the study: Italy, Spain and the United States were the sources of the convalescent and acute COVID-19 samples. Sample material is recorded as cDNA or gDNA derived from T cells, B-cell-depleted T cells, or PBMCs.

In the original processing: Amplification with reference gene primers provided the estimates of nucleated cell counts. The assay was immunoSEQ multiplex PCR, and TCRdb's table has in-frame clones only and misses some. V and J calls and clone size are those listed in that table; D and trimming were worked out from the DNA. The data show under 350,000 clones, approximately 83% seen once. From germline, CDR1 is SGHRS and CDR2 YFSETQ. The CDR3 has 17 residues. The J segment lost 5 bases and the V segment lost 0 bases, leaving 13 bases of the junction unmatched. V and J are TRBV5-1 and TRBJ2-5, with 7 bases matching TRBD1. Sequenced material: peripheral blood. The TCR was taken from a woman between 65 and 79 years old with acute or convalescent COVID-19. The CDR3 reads CASSLGPETGRGETQYF. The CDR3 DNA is TGCGCCAGCAGCTTGGGTCCCGAGACAGGGCGCGGGGAGACCCAGTACTTC.